These T cell receptor beta chains were read from a single sample in a study of tumor and adjacent non-tumor tissue in lung cancer. TCRdb re-derived calls from the multiplex PCR reads in MiXCR, one entry per CDR3 protein. The table has roughly 150,000 distinct CDR3 sequences, roughly 66% seen once. The sequencing sample was made of lung tumor tissue. The receptors were gathered from a man in his 60s with small cell lung cancer. Each CDR3 is given with its conserved first and last residue. The D gene is left open where the match is weak. A clone size is listed for some rows: how often the clone was seen (once, few, many), or a class if it is expanded.

clone size	J gene	V gene	D gene	CDR3 DNA	CDR3 protein
.	TRBJ1-6	TRBV29-1	.	TGCAGCGTTGACCCCGGTGGGGGTTCACCCCTCCACTTT	CSVDPGGGSPLHF
once	TRBJ2-1	TRBV6-2/TRBV6-3	TRBD2	TGTGCCAGCAGAGGACTAGCGGAGTACAATGAGCAGTTCTTC	CASRGLAEYNEQFF
.	TRBJ2-1	TRBV6-5	.	TGTGCCACCGGATCGAGAGCCATATACAATGAGCAGTTCTTC	CATGSRAIYNEQFF
.	TRBJ1-4	TRBV20-1	TRBD1	TGCAGTGCTAGTAGGGACAGAAGTAATGAAAAACTGTTTTTT	CSASRDRSNEKLFF
.	TRBJ2-3	TRBV20-1	.	TGCAGTGCCAGGGGCGGTACGCAGTATTTT	CSARGGTQYF
.	TRBJ1-5	TRBV12-5	.	TGTGCTAGTTGTTTGGGTACAGGGAGCCATGAGCCCCAGCATTTT	CASCLGTGSHEPQHF
.	TRBJ1-5	TRBV29-1	.	TGCAGCGTGGGGGGGGGGGCCGGTCAGCCCCAGCATTTT	CSVGGGAGQPQHF
.	TRBJ2-5	TRBV4-1	TRBD1	TGCGCCAGCAGCCAGAGGGGACAGGGTAGGGAGATCCAGTACTTC	CASSQRGQGREIQYF
.	TRBJ2-1	TRBV12-3/TRBV12-4	TRBD2	TGTACCAGCAAAGTAACTAGCGGGAGCTACAATGAGCAGTTCTTC	CTSKVTSGSYNEQFF
.	TRBJ1-1	TRBV20-1	.	TGCAGTGCTAGAGAACCGGCCGTCATGAACACTGAACCTTTCTTT	CSAREPAVMNTEPFF
.	TRBJ2-1	TRBV6-5	.	TGTACCAGCAGTCACTTGACAGGCAGGGGTTATCAGTTCTTC	CTSSHLTGRGYQFF
.	TRBJ2-7	TRBV11-2	.	TGTGCCAGCAACTTAGAGGCGGATGTCTCCTACGAGCAGTACTTC	CASNLEADVSYEQYF
.	TRBJ2-6	TRBV12-3/TRBV12-4	.	TGTGCCTGCAGTTCAGGGGCTGGGGCCAACGTCCTGACTTTC	CACSSGAGANVLTF
.	TRBJ2-2	TRBV12-3/TRBV12-4	.	TGTGCCAGCAAGGCAGGGGGGTTCGACACCGGGAAGTTGTTTTTT	CASKAGGFDTGKLFF
.	TRBJ1-6	TRBV4-1	.	TGCGCCATCAGCCATGGAGCCAACTATAATTCACCCCTCCACTTT	CAISHGANYNSPLHF
.	TRBJ2-1	TRBV20-1	.	TGCAGTGCTGGGAACGGGAGCAGCATCTATGAGCAGTTCTTC	CSAGNGSSIYEQFF
few	TRBJ2-5	TRBV5-1	.	TGCGCCAGCAGCTTGGAAGGCGGAGGGACCCAGTACTTC	CASSLEGGGTQYF
.	TRBJ2-1	TRBV18	TRBD2	TGTGCCAGCTCACCATTGGCGGGAGCAGGTGACAATGAGCAGTTCTTC	CASSPLAGAGDNEQFF
few	TRBJ2-5	TRBV20-1	.	TGCAGTGCTATCCGTCCAGGCAACCAAGAGACCCAGTACTTC	CSAIRPGNQETQYF
.	TRBJ2-2	TRBV24-1	.	TGTGCCACCGCTTCGTCTAGACCCCCCGCGAACACCGGGGAGCTGTTTTTT	CATASSRPPANTGELFF
.	TRBJ2-7	TRBV6-6	.	TGTGCCTGCAGTTATCAGGACAGTAGAGTCGACGAGCAGTACTTC	CACSYQDSRVDEQYF
.	TRBJ2-1	TRBV6-5	.	TGTGCCAGTAGTTACTCTGGGGGAGTGGGTAATGATCAGTTCTTC	CASSYSGGVGNDQFF
.	TRBJ1-1	TRBV11-2	TRBD1	TGTGCCAGCAGCCCCGCAGGGGGCAGAACGAAGACTGAAACTTTCTTT	CASSPAGGRTKTETFF
.	TRBJ2-7	TRBV28	.	TGTGCCAGCAGTTCGCGGCGGGTCCCCTACGAGCAGTACTTC	CASSSRRVPYEQYF
.	TRBJ2-7	TRBV20-1	TRBD2	TGCAGTGCTAGGGGACTAACGGTCCGCGAGCAGTACTTC	CSARGLTVREQYF
few	TRBJ2-1	TRBV5-1	TRBD2	TGCGCCAGCAGCTCAATAGTAGCGGGAGTTGAGCAGTTCTTC	CASSSIVAGVEQFF
.	TRBJ2-1	TRBV11-2	TRBD2	TGTGCCAGCAGCTACAGCGGGAGGGAGCCTGAGCGGTTCTTC	CASSYSGREPERFF
few	TRBJ2-5	TRBV20-1	.	TGCAGTGCTCCAATCGGTCGTCTCCTAAAGACCCAGTACTTC	CSAPIGRLLKTQYF
.	TRBJ1-5	TRBV6-1	.	TGTGCCAGCATTGAAGTAAAAAATCAGCTCCAGCATTTT	CASIEVKNQLQHF
.	TRBJ2-1	TRBV11-1	.	TGTGCCAGCAGCTCAGCGCCAGAGAGCCAGTCCAATGAGCAGTTCTTC	CASSSAPESQSNEQFF
.	TRBJ2-4	TRBV20-1	.	TGCAGTGCTACAAGCAGGAGCGAGGGGGGCACTCAGTACTTC	CSATSRSEGGTQYF
.	TRBJ2-3	TRBV4-1	TRBD2	TGCGCCAGCAGCCAATATGGGACTACGGATACGCAGTATTTT	CASSQYGTTDTQYF
.	TRBJ1-1	TRBV11-2	TRBD1	TGTGCCAGCAGCTTACGGCAGGGGGTAGAGGCTTTATTT	CASSLRQGVEALF
.	TRBJ2-1	TRBV12-3/TRBV12-4	TRBD2	TGTGCCAGCAGATCTACTAGCGGGAGGACTAGGGACAATGAGCAGTTCTTC	CASRSTSGRTRDNEQFF
few	TRBJ2-3	TRBV5-1	.	TGCGCCAGCAGTGAAATGGGGGCCCCGGGTGATACGCAGTATTTT	CASSEMGAPGDTQYF
many	TRBJ1-1	TRBV12-3/TRBV12-4	.	TGTGCCAGCAGTTTCCATGACAGGATCACTGAAGCTTTCTTT	CASSFHDRITEAFF
.	TRBJ1-5	TRBV20-1	.	TGCAGTGCTCCAGGGAGGAGCAATCAGCCCCAGTTTTTT	CSAPGRSNQPQFF
.	TRBJ2-7	TRBV29-1	TRBD1	TGCAGCGTTGAAATTCCGGGACAGGGAGCGTTTGCCGAGCAGTACTTC	CSVEIPGQGAFAEQYF
.	TRBJ1-1	TRBV11-2	.	TGTACCAGCAGCTTTAGACAGACCGATACTGAAGCTTTCTTT	CTSSFRQTDTEAFF
.	TRBJ2-3	TRBV5-6	.	TGTGCCAGCAGCCCGGGTAGCGGTAACACAGATACGCAGTATTTT	CASSPGSGNTDTQYF
few	TRBJ2-1	TRBV6-1	.	TGTGCCGGCAGAGTGGGCCTTAACAATGAGCAGTTCTTC	CAGRVGLNNEQFF
many	TRBJ2-3	TRBV11-3	TRBD2	TGTGCCAGCAGCTTAGGTAGCGGGAGATCCACAGATACGCAGTATTTT	CASSLGSGRSTDTQYF
.	TRBJ1-2	TRBV24-1	.	TGTGCCACCAGTGAGGGACGGGAAAACTATGACTACACCTTC	CATSEGRENYDYTF
many	TRBJ2-3	TRBV18	TRBD1	TGTGCCAGCACCGAAGGGGGCCCAGATACGCAGTATTTT	CASTEGGPDTQYF
.	TRBJ2-1	TRBV29-1	.	TGCAGCGTTCCCGTACTAGCCAGTCCTTACAGTGAGCAGTTCTTC	CSVPVLASPYSEQFF
few	TRBJ2-1	TRBV20-1	TRBD2	TGCAGTGCTAGGCCTAGCGGGAGTTCCTACAATGAGCAGTTCTTC	CSARPSGSSYNEQFF
many	TRBJ2-2	TRBV20-1	.	TGCAGTGCTAGTGATACCGGGAGAACCGGGGAGCTGTTTTTT	CSASDTGRTGELFF
.	TRBJ2-4	TRBV20-1	.	TGCAATACTAGAGGACAGTGTTCGGCCAAAAACATTCAGTACTTC	CNTRGQCSAKNIQYF
.	TRBJ2-1	TRBV11-3	TRBD2	TGTGCCTGCAGCTCGAGACTAGCGGGAGGGCCCTACAATGAGCAGCTCTTC	CACSSRLAGGPYNEQLF
few	TRBJ2-3	TRBV12-3/TRBV12-4	.	TGTGCCAGCAGTCCACTACTCCCCTCTGATACGCAGTATTTT	CASSPLLPSDTQYF
.	TRBJ2-1	TRBV29-1	TRBD1	TGCAGCGTTGTGGACAGGGGGTTTAATGAGCAGTTCTTC	CSVVDRGFNEQFF
once	TRBJ2-5	TRBV11-2	.	TGTGCCAGCTGCGTAGAGGCTTACGGGCCCGGAAGGACCAAGTACTTC	CASCVEAYGPGRTKYF
.	TRBJ1-1	TRBV2	.	TGTGCCAGCAGGGGGGGACGGACTATGAACACTGAAGCTTTCTTT	CASRGGRTMNTEAFF
once	TRBJ2-2	TRBV12-3/TRBV12-4	.	TGTGCCATCAGTTTTAACAGCGTCCCCACCGGGGAGCTGTTTTTT	CAISFNSVPTGELFF
many	TRBJ1-1	TRBV29-1	TRBD1	TGCAGCGTAACAGGGGTCGGTGATACTGAAGCTTTCTTT	CSVTGVGDTEAFF
.	TRBJ2-1	TRBV11-2	TRBD1	TGTGCCAGCAGCCCCCTTTCTTCGGGACAGGGGCGGGGTGACCAGTTATTC	CASSPLSSGQGRGDQLF
.	TRBJ1-1	TRBV6-1	.	TGTGCCAGTAATCAACGGGGACCCTATTCCACTGAAGCTTTCTTT	CASNQRGPYSTEAFF